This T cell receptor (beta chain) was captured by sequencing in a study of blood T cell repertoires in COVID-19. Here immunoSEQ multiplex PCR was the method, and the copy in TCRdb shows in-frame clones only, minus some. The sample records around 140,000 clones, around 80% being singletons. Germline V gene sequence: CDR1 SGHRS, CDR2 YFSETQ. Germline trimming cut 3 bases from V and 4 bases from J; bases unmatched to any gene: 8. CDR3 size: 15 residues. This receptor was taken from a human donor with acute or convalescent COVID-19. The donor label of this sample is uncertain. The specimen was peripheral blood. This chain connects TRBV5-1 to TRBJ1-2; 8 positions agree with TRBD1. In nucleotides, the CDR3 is TGCGCCAGCAGCTCCGGACAGGGTGGCGGCTATGGCTACACCTTC. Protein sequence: CASSSGQGGGYGYTF.